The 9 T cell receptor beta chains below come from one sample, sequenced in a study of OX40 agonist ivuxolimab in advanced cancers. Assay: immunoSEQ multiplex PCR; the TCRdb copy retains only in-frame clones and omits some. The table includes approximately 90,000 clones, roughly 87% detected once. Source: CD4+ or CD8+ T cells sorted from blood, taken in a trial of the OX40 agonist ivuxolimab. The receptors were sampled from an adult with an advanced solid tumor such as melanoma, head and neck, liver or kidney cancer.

In DNA form, the CDR3 reads TGTGCCAGCAGCCAAGGGGGGTCGAACACAGATACGCAGTATTTT. It specifies CASSQGGSNTDTQYF. The chain joins TRBV28 to TRBJ2-3, with D possibly being TRBD1 or TRBD2 (6 bases each). The CDR3 runs to 15 residues. V was pared by 6 bases and J by 2 bases, with 15 bases between. Germline V gene lookup returns CDR1 MDHEN and CDR2 SYDVKM. Using reference TRBV28 and TRBJ2-3 for the parts outside the CDR3, the full variable domain is DVKVTQSSRYLVKRTGEKVFLECVQDMDHENMFWYRQDPGLGLRLIYFSYDVKMKEKGDIPEGYSVSREKKERFSLILESASTNQTSMYLCASSQGGSNTDTQYFGPGTRLTVL.

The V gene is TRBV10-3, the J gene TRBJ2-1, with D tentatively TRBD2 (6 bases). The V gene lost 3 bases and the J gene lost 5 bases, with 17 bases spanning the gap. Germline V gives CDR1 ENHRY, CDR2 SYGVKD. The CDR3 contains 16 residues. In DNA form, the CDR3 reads TGTGCCATCAGTGACCCCGCGGCGGGGAATGACAATGAGCAGTTCTTC. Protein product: CAISDPAAGNDNEQFF.

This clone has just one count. The CDR3, as DNA: TGCGCCAGCAGCCCGATAATAGGGCGGACCGGGGAGCTGTTTTTT. This gives the protein CASSPIIGRTGELFF. The chain is built from TRBV5-1 and TRBJ2-2; D gene uncertain. Trimming took 4 bases from V and 5 from J, leaving 15 bases between them. Germline CDR1 is SGHRS and CDR2 is YFSETQ. This CDR3 contains 15 residues.

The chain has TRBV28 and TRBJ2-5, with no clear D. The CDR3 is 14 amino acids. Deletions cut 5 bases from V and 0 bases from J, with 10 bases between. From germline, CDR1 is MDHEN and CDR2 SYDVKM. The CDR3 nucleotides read TGTGCCAGCAGTCGACCCCCGTACCAAGAGACCCAGTACTTC. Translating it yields CASSRPPYQETQYF.

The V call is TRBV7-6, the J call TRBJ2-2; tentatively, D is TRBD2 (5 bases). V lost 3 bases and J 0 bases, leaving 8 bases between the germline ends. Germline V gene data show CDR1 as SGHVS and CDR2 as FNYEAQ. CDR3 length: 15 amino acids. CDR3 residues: CASSLGATNTGELFF. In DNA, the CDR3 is TGTGCCAGCAGCTTGGGAGCGACGAACACCGGGGAGCTGTTTTTT.

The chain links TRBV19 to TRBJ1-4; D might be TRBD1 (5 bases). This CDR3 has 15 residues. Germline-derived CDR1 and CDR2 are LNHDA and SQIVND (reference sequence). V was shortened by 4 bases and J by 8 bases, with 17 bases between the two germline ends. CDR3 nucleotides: TGTGCCAGTAGTACTATCTTCGGGGCCGTGGAAAAACTGTTTTTT. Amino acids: CASSTIFGAVEKLFF. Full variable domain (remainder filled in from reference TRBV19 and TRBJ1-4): DGGITQSPKYLFRKEGQNVTLSCEQNLNHDAMYWYRQDPGQGLRLIYYSQIVNDFQKGDIAEGYSVSREKKESFPLTVTSAQKNPTAFYLCASSTIFGAVEKLFFGSGTQLSVL.

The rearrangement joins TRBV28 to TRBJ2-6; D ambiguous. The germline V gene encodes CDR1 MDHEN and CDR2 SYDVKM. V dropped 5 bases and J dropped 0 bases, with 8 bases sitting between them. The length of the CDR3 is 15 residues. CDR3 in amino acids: CASSPGLSGANVLTF. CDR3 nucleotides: TGTGCCAGCAGTCCTGGCCTCTCTGGGGCCAACGTCCTGACTTTC.

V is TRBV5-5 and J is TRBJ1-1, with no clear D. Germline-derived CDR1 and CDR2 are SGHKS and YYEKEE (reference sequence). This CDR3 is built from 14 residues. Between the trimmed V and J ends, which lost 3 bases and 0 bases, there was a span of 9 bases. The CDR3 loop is CASSSYGVNTEAFF. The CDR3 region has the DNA TGTGCCAGCAGCTCTTACGGGGTGAACACTGAAGCTTTCTTT.

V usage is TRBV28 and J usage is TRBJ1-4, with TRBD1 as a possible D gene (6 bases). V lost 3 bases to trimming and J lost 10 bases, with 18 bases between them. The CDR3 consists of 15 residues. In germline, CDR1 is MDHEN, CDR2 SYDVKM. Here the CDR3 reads CASSFFQGIARKLFF. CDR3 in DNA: TGTGCCAGCAGTTTTTTTCAGGGGATCGCGAGAAAACTGTTTTTT.